A single sample gave rise to the 17 T cell receptor beta chains below, sequenced in a study of pediatric ulcerative colitis. The table came from immunoSEQ multiplex PCR; TCRdb's copy has only in-frame clones and leaves some out. Of under 15,000 clones in the sample, roughly 80% are singletons; the top ten hold roughly 4.5%. The rectum was sampled with one to two pinch biopsies at colonoscopy. Sequencing was performed on gut tissue. Receptor source: a boy younger than 18 who was a control in a study of pediatric ulcerative colitis.

The rearrangement uses TRBV27 and TRBJ2-5; TRBD1 might be the D (5 bases). Germline CDR1 and CDR2: MNHEY and SMNVEV (reference sequence). Trimming removed 6 bases at V and 2 bases at J, with 16 bases between. The CDR3 runs to 15 residues. Here the CDR3 reads CASRRGGLTQETQYF. The CDR3 coding sequence is TGTGCCAGCAGAAGGGGCGGATTGACTCAAGAGACCCAGTACTTC.

This sequence joins TRBV27 and TRBJ1-5; possibly TRBD1 for D (5 bases). This CDR3 spans 14 amino acids. The V gene's germline CDR1 is MNHEY and CDR2 SMNVEV (reference sequence). Trimming shortened V by 8 bases and J by 4 bases, and 15 bases separated the two germline ends. In DNA, the CDR3 is TGTGCCAGCGCCCCCCGTGGGGCTAATCAGCCCCAGCATTTT. This sequence encodes CASAPRGANQPQHF.

The rearrangement links TRBV4-3 to TRBJ1-4, with a possible D match to TRBD1 (6 bases). The CDR3 contains 15 residues. V was pared by 3 bases and J by 4 bases, with 12 bases between. Germline V gene lookup returns CDR1 LGHNA and CDR2 YSLEER. The CDR3 sequence is CASSQETGVNEKLFF. CDR3 coding DNA: TGCGCCAGCAGCCAGGAGACAGGAGTTAATGAAAAACTGTTTTTT.

This chain connects TRBV28 to TRBJ1-1; D perhaps matches TRBD1 (6 bases). This CDR3 is 14 amino acids long. Trimming took 2 bases from V and 3 from J, leaving 10 bases between them. CDR1 and CDR2 (germline): MDHEN, SYDVKM. CDR3 coding DNA: TGTGCCAGCAGTTTAGGGGGCTTGGACACTGAAGCTTTCTTT. Amino acid sequence: CASSLGGLDTEAFF.

The genes are TRBV7-8 and TRBJ2-1; the D gene is possibly TRBD2 (6 bases). Trimming stripped 5 bases from V and 5 bases from J, with 22 bases between. Germline assignment: CDR1 SGHVS and CDR2 FQNEAQ. There are 17 residues in the CDR3. CDR3: CASSQYGGALADNEQFF. The CDR3 DNA reads TGTGCCAGCAGCCAATACGGCGGGGCCCTTGCCGACAATGAGCAGTTCTTC.

J is TRBJ2-3 and V is TRBV11-2, with D possibly being TRBD1 or TRBD2 (6 bases each). The germline V gene encodes CDR1 SGHAT and CDR2 FQNNGV. The CDR3 is 17 amino acids. Trimming removed 3 bases at V and 3 bases at J, with 19 bases between. The CDR3 coding sequence is TGTGCCAGCAGCTTGACCGGGGGCTCCTACACAACAGATACGCAGTATTTT. Its protein product is CASSLTGGSYTTDTQYF.

This clone was seen a handful of times. J is TRBJ2-3 and V is TRBV7-3; 11 bases agree with TRBD2. The CDR3 length is 16 residues. V shed 4 bases, J shed 4 bases, and the junction held 7 bases outside the gene matches. Per the germline V gene, CDR1 is SGHTA and CDR2 is FQGTGA. This chain's CDR3 is CASSSVAGGSPDTQYF. DNA for the CDR3: TGTGCCAGCAGCTCTGTAGCGGGAGGGTCCCCAGATACGCAGTATTTT.

The gene calls are TRBV9 and TRBJ2-1; 7 nucleotides line up with TRBD1. The V gene's germline CDR1 is SGDLS and CDR2 YYNGEE. The CDR3 contains 12 residues. Trimming took 3 bases from V and 13 from J; bases not matched to a gene: 7. Here the CDR3 reads CASSAQGVDQFF. The DNA for the CDR3 is TGTGCCAGCAGCGCCCAGGGGGTTGACCAGTTCTTC.

The chain carries TRBV11-2 and TRBJ2-7; the D gene is possibly TRBD2 (5 bases). The V gene lost 1 base and the J gene lost 1 base, with 8 bases spanning the gap. Germline lookup yields CDR1 SGHAT and CDR2 FQNNGV. The CDR3 runs to 14 residues. CDR3 bases: TGTGCCAGCAGCTTAGCCGGGATGTCCTACGAGCAGTACTTC. Its protein product is CASSLAGMSYEQYF.

This chain joins TRBV6-1 and TRBJ1-3, with unresolved D. The CDR3 loop spans 13 amino acids. With 4 bases removed from V and 4 bases from J, the gap between germline ends came to 8 bases. Germline CDR1 reads MNHNS; CDR2 reads SASEGT. CDR3 region: CASSAQMGNTIYF. CDR3 nucleotide sequence: TGTGCCAGCAGTGCGCAGATGGGAAACACCATATATTTT.

J is TRBJ2-1 and V is TRBV5-4; D might be TRBD2 (7 bases). The V and J ends lost 7 bases and 5 bases respectively, with 16 bases between them. This CDR3 region has 14 residues. Germline CDR1 and CDR2: SGHNT and YYREEE (reference sequence). CDR3 in amino acids: CASSTVGGHNEQFF. The CDR3 region has the DNA TGTGCCAGCTCGACAGTCGGGGGGCACAATGAGCAGTTCTTC.

V and J are TRBV21-1 and TRBJ2-5; whether TRBD1, the table's D call, matches the DNA was not checked. TRBV21-1 has pseudogene status. The CDR3 totals 17 residues. This CDR3 reads CASRIGETDDYQETQYF. The CDR3, as DNA: TGTGCCAGCAGGATCGGAGAGACAGACGATTACCAAGAGACCCAGTACTTC.

This chain links TRBV2 with TRBJ2-5, with 10 nucleotides matching TRBD2. The CDR3 length is 15 residues. Unmatched junction bases numbered 5, after V lost 6 bases and J lost 1 base. The germline gives CDR1 SNHLY, CDR2 FYNNEI. As DNA, the CDR3 is TGTGCCAGCAGCGTTATAGCGGGAGGCCAAGAGACCCAGTACTTC. This sequence encodes CASSVIAGGQETQYF.

The V and J genes are TRBV6-5 and TRBJ2-3, with D hard to call. Germline V gene sequence: CDR1 MNHEY, CDR2 SVGAGI. V lost 4 bases, J lost 1 base, and 9 bases lay in between. The CDR3 covers 14 residues. CDR3 nucleotide sequence: TGTGCCAGCAGTTTAGAGGCTCGCACAGATACGCAGTATTTT. Protein: CASSLEARTDTQYF.

This rearrangement joins TRBV10-3 to TRBJ2-5; D not certain. CDR1 is ENHRY and CDR2 is SYGVKD in the germline V gene. CDR3 size: 15 residues. V lost 7 bases to trimming and J lost 1 base, with 16 bases between them. The chain's CDR3 is CAIKKQAVGQETQYF. The CDR3 DNA reads TGTGCCATCAAAAAGCAGGCGGTCGGCCAAGAGACCCAGTACTTC.

The chain employs TRBV2 and TRBJ2-1; 7 bases agree with TRBD1. CDR3 length: 13 amino acids. The trim removed 4 bases at V and 3 bases at J, leaving 0 bases unmatched. Looked up from germline, CDR1 is SNHLY and CDR2 is FYNNEI. CDR3 in amino acids: CASSGQGYNEQFF. For the CDR3, the DNA is TGTGCCAGCAGTGGACAGGGCTACAATGAGCAGTTCTTC.

This rearrangement joins TRBV29-1 to TRBJ2-1; D perhaps matches TRBD2 (5 bases). Germline CDR1 and CDR2: SQVTM and ANQGSEA. Trimming shortened V by 8 bases and J by 0 bases, and 14 bases separated the two germline ends. This CDR3 contains 14 residues. For the CDR3, the DNA is TGCAGCTCTTGGAGGATCGGCTCCTACAATGAGCAGTTCTTC. It translates to CSSWRIGSYNEQFF.